The 25 T cell receptor beta chains in this list originate from one sample, sequenced in a study of shared clonotypes between healthy human individuals. Repertoires were generated with immunoSEQ multiplex PCR, while TCRdb's copy carries only in-frame clones and drops some. Among approximately 710,000 clones listed, about 90% were seen once. The sample comprised memory CD8+ T cells from PBMCs. Subset given: CD45RO+ cells pooled with CCR7-negative TemRA cells. These receptors were obtained from a man between 18 and 29 years old in good health. Some clones in this sample may be carry-over from other donors' samples.

This chain uses TRBV27 with TRBJ2-3, with D perhaps assigned TRBD1 or TRBD2 (5 bases each). Trimming took off 7 bases at V and 0 bases at J, with 14 bases between the two ends. CDR3 length: 15 residues. Per the germline V gene, CDR1 is MNHEY and CDR2 is SMNVEV (reference sequence). The CDR3 nucleotides are TGTGCCAGCAAGGGGAGAGGGCCTAGCACAGATACGCAGTATTTT. Amino acid sequence: CASKGRGPSTDTQYF.

The genes are TRBV9 and TRBJ2-7, with 9 bases fitting TRBD2. Looked up from germline, CDR1 is SGDLS and CDR2 is YYNGEE. The CDR3 length is 17 residues. The J segment lost 5 bases and the V segment lost 3 bases, leaving 15 bases of the junction unmatched. CDR3 bases: TGTGCCAGCAGCGGGGGCCAAAAGCGGGAGGTTTACGACGAGCAGTACTTC. This translates into CASSGGQKREVYDEQYF. Full variable domain (rest looked up from reference TRBV9 and TRBJ2-7): DSGVTQTPKHLITATGQRVTLRCSPRSGDLSVYWYQQSLDQGLQFLIQYYNGEERAKGNILERFSAQQFPDLHSELNLSSLELGDSALYFCASSGGQKREVYDEQYFGPGTRLTVT.

The chain is built from TRBV28 and TRBJ1-1; D is uncertain. The V end lost 5 bases, the J end lost 1 base, and 17 bases lay between the germline ends. Per germline, CDR1 MDHEN and CDR2 SYDVKM. The CDR3 consists of 16 residues. DNA of the CDR3: TGTGCCAGCAGTCCCCGCCTAACTAAGGAGAACACTGAAGCTTTCTTT. This sequence encodes CASSPRLTKENTEAFF.

The chain employs TRBV18 and TRBJ1-1, with a possible D match to TRBD1 (5 bases). CDR1 is KGHSH and CDR2 is LQKENI in the germline V gene. The CDR3 contains 15 residues. The V end was cut by 3 bases, the J end by 1 base, with 12 bases between. The CDR3 DNA follows: TGTGCCAGCTCACCGCCTTCAGGGACGAACACTGAAGCTTTCTTT. Residues: CASSPPSGTNTEAFF.

J is TRBJ1-3 and V is TRBV7-8; 7 bases are a match to TRBD1. CDR1 is SGHVS, CDR2 FQNEAQ, per germline. The J segment lost 0 bases and the V segment lost 2 bases, leaving 19 bases of the junction unmatched. The CDR3 spans 21 residues. The DNA for the CDR3 is TGTGCCAGCAGCTTAACCGACAGGGAGCTTACACTTATGAGCTCTGGAAACACCATATATTTT. Amino acids: CASSLTDRELTLMSSGNTIYF.

V usage is TRBV6-6 and J usage is TRBJ1-5, with unresolved D. The CDR3 runs to 13 residues. Looked up from germline, CDR1 is MNHNY and CDR2 is SVGAGI (reference sequence). V lost 0 bases and J 7 bases, leaving 7 bases between the germline ends. The CDR3 sequence: CASSYSSVQPQHF. In nucleotides, the CDR3 is TGTGCCAGCAGTTACTCCTCAGTGCAGCCCCAGCATTTT.

This clone occurred a few times. V usage is TRBV9 and J usage is TRBJ2-3, with 9 nucleotides matching TRBD2. CDR1 is SGDLS, CDR2 YYNGEE, per germline. Trimming cost V 4 bases and J 2 bases; bases outside gene matches: 5. The CDR3 has 15 amino acids. The CDR3 DNA reads as TGTGCCAGCAGCCTGGGCGGGAGGGACACAGATACGCAGTATTTT. This codes for CASSLGGRDTDTQYF.

This chain joins TRBV10-3 and TRBJ2-5; no firm D call. TRBJ2-7 matches the DNA end more closely, so the J call is doubtful. Germline CDR1 reads ENHRY; CDR2 reads SYGVKD. This CDR3 region has 11 residues. The CDR3 bases are TGTGCCATCAGTGGCCCAATCGAGCAGTACTTC. This encodes CAISGPIEQYF.

This chain links TRBV4-1 with TRBJ2-5, with TRBD2 matching 8 bases. The CDR3 covers 17 residues. Germline CDR1 reads MGHRA; CDR2 reads YSYEKL. The V and J ends lost 1 base and 6 bases, in that order; junction bases with no gene match: 13. The CDR3, as DNA: TGCGCCAGCAGCCAAGTTTTACGGGAGGGCCGGCAGCAGACCCAGTACTTC. Translating it yields CASSQVLREGRQQTQYF.

This chain uses TRBV9 with TRBJ2-5, with 7 bases aligning to TRBD2. This CDR3 contains 18 residues. Losses at the gene ends were 0 bases for V and 0 bases for J; bases not matched to a gene: 11. Germline loops: CDR1 SGDLS, CDR2 YYNGEE. CDR3 region: CASSVEWGPGGYQETQYF. DNA for the CDR3: TGTGCCAGCAGCGTAGAGTGGGGTCCGGGGGGTTACCAAGAGACCCAGTACTTC.

The chain employs TRBV21-1 and TRBJ2-7; TRBD1 is the table's D call, not checked against the DNA. TRBV21-1 has pseudogene status. CDR3 length: 14 residues. The CDR3 DNA reads TGTGCCAGCAGCAAGGGCAGGGTCTCCTACGAGCAGTACTTC. It yields the protein CASSKGRVSYEQYF.

The chain links TRBV5-1 to TRBJ2-3, with 9 bases identical to TRBD1. The CDR3 consists of 20 residues. Germline assignment: CDR1 SGHRS and CDR2 YFSETQ. J was trimmed by 1 base and V by 4 bases; bases with no gene match: 19. The CDR3 is CASSKQQGASSGIGTDTQYF. DNA for the CDR3: TGCGCCAGCAGCAAACAACAGGGGGCTTCGAGCGGGATAGGCACAGATACGCAGTATTTT.

The rearrangement uses TRBV6-5 and TRBJ1-1; tentative D call: TRBD1 (6 bases). The germline V gene encodes CDR1 MNHEY and CDR2 SVGAGI. The CDR3 totals 14 residues. V was clipped by 3 bases and J by 0 bases, with 8 bases between them. Here the CDR3 reads CASSYTGMNTEAFF. The DNA for the CDR3 is TGTGCCAGCAGTTATACAGGGATGAACACTGAAGCTTTCTTT.

The J gene is TRBJ2-3, the V gene TRBV13, with 9 bases aligning to TRBD1. The CDR3 extends over 15 amino acids. With V trimmed by 1 base and J by 3 bases, 2 bases remained unmatched. The germline CDR1 and CDR2 sequences are PRHDT and FYEKMQ (reference sequence). CDR3 sequence reads: CASSLDRGRTDTQYF. The CDR3, as DNA: TGTGCCAGCAGCTTAGACAGGGGGCGAACAGATACGCAGTATTTT.

The chain joins TRBV7-2 to TRBJ2-4; no reliable D call. CDR1 SGHTA and CDR2 FQGNSA come from the germline V gene. The CDR3 totals 16 residues. V dropped 3 bases and J dropped 1 base, with 13 bases sitting between them. CDR3 loop: CASSFVRFRAKNIQYF. The DNA of the CDR3 is TGTGCCAGCAGCTTCGTGAGATTTAGGGCCAAAAACATTCAGTACTTC.

The chain recombines TRBV28 with TRBJ2-3, with D tentatively TRBD2 (5 bases). The CDR3 loop spans 17 amino acids. Trimming took off 7 bases at V and 6 bases at J, with 26 bases between the two ends. CDR1 and CDR2 (germline): MDHEN, SYDVKM. The CDR3 spells CASTHPNLEPPGDTQYF. The CDR3 DNA reads TGTGCCAGCACCCATCCAAATCTAGAACCTCCGGGGGATACGCAGTATTTT.

The rearrangement links TRBV11-3 to TRBJ2-1; D unresolved. Germline CDR1 SGHNT, CDR2 YENEEA. V was trimmed by 5 bases and J by 4 bases, leaving 15 bases between them. The CDR3 runs to 15 residues. As DNA, the CDR3 is TGTGCCAGCAGCCTAACCCTGGCAGGTTACAATGAGCAGTTCTTC. Its protein is CASSLTLAGYNEQFF.

Here the CDR3 reads CASSEFNQPQHF. Here the CDR3 DNA reads TGTGCCAGCAGTGAATTCAATCAGCCCCAGCATTTT. This sequence joins TRBV25-1 and TRBJ1-5; D not certain. Germline V gives CDR1 MGHDK, CDR2 SYGVNS. This CDR3 has 12 residues. The germline V and J ends were trimmed by 1 base and 3 bases, with 1 base remaining between them.

V usage is TRBV10-2 and J usage is TRBJ2-5; D is tentatively TRBD1 or TRBD2 (5 bases each). From germline, CDR1 is WSHSY and CDR2 SAAADI. The V gene lost 4 bases and the J gene lost 3 bases, with 6 bases spanning the gap. The CDR3 consists of 12 residues. The CDR3 sequence is CASSGGKETQYF. The CDR3 DNA sequence: TGCGCCAGCAGTGGGGGGAAAGAGACCCAGTACTTC.

V usage is TRBV5-4 and J usage is TRBJ1-2, with 7 positions matching TRBD1. V trimming: 4 bases; J trimming: 5 bases; junction bases outside the gene matches: 11. CDR1 and CDR2 from the germline V gene are SGHNT and YYREEE (reference sequence). This CDR3 is 15 amino acids long. CDR3 protein: CASSLTGTAHYGYTF. The CDR3 nucleotides are TGTGCCAGCAGCCTGACCGGGACAGCCCATTATGGCTACACCTTC.

V and J are TRBV5-6 and TRBJ2-7, with D possibly TRBD1 on 6 matching bases. Germline lookup yields CDR1 SGHDT and CDR2 YYEEEE. Trimming left V 4 bases short and J 2 bases short, with 16 bases between. The CDR3 consists of 15 residues. This CDR3 is CASSTRGHFPYEQYF. The CDR3 bases are TGTGCCAGCAGCACGAGGGGACATTTCCCCTACGAGCAGTACTTC. The full variable domain, its missing parts supplied by reference TRBV5-6 and TRBJ2-7, is DAGVTQSPTHLIKTRGQQVTLRCSPKSGHDTVSWYQQALGQGPQFIFQYYEEEERQRGNFPDRFSGHQFPNYSSELNVNALLLGDSALYLCASSTRGHFPYEQYFGPGTRLTVT.

The rearrangement joins TRBV9 to TRBJ1-3; 8 nucleotides match TRBD1. Germline CDR1 and CDR2: SGDLS and YYNGEE. The CDR3 has 16 residues. J was trimmed by 5 bases and V by 0 bases; bases with no gene match: 7. The CDR3 region has the DNA TGTGCCAGCAGCGTAGAGGGACAGGCCTACCGAAACACCATATATTTT. Protein: CASSVEGQAYRNTIYF.

The J gene is TRBJ2-1, the V gene TRBV28, with 11 bases fitting TRBD2. V was pared by 6 bases and J by 4 bases, with 2 bases of the junction left unmatched. Per germline, CDR1 MDHEN and CDR2 SYDVKM. This CDR3 has 14 amino acids. CDR3: CASRPSGRYNEQFF. CDR3 nucleotide sequence: TGTGCCAGCAGGCCTAGCGGGAGGTACAATGAGCAGTTCTTC.

CDR3 nucleotide sequence: TGTGCCAGCAGTGAAGCGGCTGAGCCCTACAATGAGCAGTTCTTC. It specifies CASSEAAEPYNEQFF. This chain uses TRBV6-1 with TRBJ2-1; D ambiguous. There are 15 residues in the CDR3. The V end was cut by 0 bases, the J end by 2 bases, with 8 bases between. CDR1 and CDR2 from the germline V gene are MNHNS and SASEGT.

This chain joins TRBV6-5 and TRBJ2-3; a possible D gene is TRBD2 (5 bases). CDR1 is MNHEY, CDR2 SVGAGI, per germline. The CDR3 totals 16 residues. Trimming removed 0 bases at V and 3 bases at J, with 13 bases between. DNA for the CDR3: TGTGCCAGCAGTTACTCGGTGGGAGTGGCGACAGATACGCAGTATTTT. Its protein is CASSYSVGVATDTQYF.